This T cell receptor (beta chain) came from a study of cytomegalovirus exposure and HLA in healthy donors. Study outcomes and limitations: TRBV6-2, TRBV6-3 and some other V segments were excluded as indistinguishable. Most of the TCR beta V segments (in an earlier analysis) were productive either about 90% or about 30% of the time. Among donors in an Asian-associated ancestry cluster, a later analysis reportedly found fewer N-insertions than the roughly 610-donor mean. The majority of TCR sequences were rare, yet some public TCRs appeared in many donors.

Trimming stripped 4 bases from V and 4 bases from J, with 13 bases between. CDR1 and CDR2 (germline): MNHEY, SMNVEV (reference sequence). The CDR3 covers 14 residues. Primers for the PCR totalled 60 Vbeta and 13 Jbeta. The protocol was immunoSEQ multiplex PCR, while the TCRdb copy is restricted to in-frame clones and leaves out a portion. The sample holds over 100,000 clones, 65% to 80% seen once. As concerns this clone: The target antigen is unknown.

The receptor was derived from a male donor in good health and CMV-seropositive. V is TRBV27 and J is TRBJ1-2; D remains unclear. Material: PBMCs. This chain's CDR3 is CASSSGILGYGYTF. In DNA, the CDR3 is TGTGCCAGCAGTTCGGGAATCCTGGGCTATGGCTACACCTTC.